The 29 T cell receptor beta chains below come from one sample, sequenced in a study of patients and donors after allogeneic stem cell transplantation. MiXCR, run by TCRdb on the RT-PCR reads, gives a single entry per CDR3 protein. The sample has about 960,000 distinct CDR3 sequences, roughly 18% seen once. The material sequenced was blood, either unsorted or a sorted T cell fraction (not recorded which). The receptors here all came from a human donor who was either an allogeneic HSCT recipient or a stem cell or donor lymphocyte infusion donor (not recorded which). It is not recorded whose cells these are; they may come from a transplant donor.

The chain employs TRBV20-1 and TRBJ2-5; D ambiguous. The germline V and J ends were trimmed by 6 bases and 2 bases, with 13 bases remaining between them. The length of the CDR3 is 13 residues. The germline V gene has CDR1 DFQATT and CDR2 SNEGSKA (reference sequence). CDR3 protein: CSAVPNKQETQYF. CDR3 DNA: TGCAGTGCAGTCCCTAATAAACAAGAGACCCAGTACTTC.

In its sample, this clonotype was seen a few times. The chain uses TRBV6-2 or TRBV6-3 and TRBJ2-3; tentative D call: TRBD1 (5 bases). Trimming cost V 3 bases and J 2 bases, with 12 bases left between them. The CDR3 has 15 amino acids. The germline CDR1 and CDR2 sequences are MNHEY and SVGEGT. As DNA, the CDR3 is TGTGCCAGCAGTTATCAGGGTCGGTCCACAGATACGCAGTATTTT. Its translation is CASSYQGRSTDTQYF.

This chain links TRBV10-3 with TRBJ2-3; D might be TRBD1 (6 bases). The CDR3 loop spans 15 amino acids. The germline V gene encodes CDR1 ENHRY and CDR2 SYGVKD. V was pared by 6 bases and J by 2 bases, with 15 bases between. The CDR3 nucleotides are TGTGCCATCAGACCCAGGGGTCCTTCCACAGATACGCAGTATTTT. This encodes CAIRPRGPSTDTQYF.

This clonotype was observed a handful of times. The chain couples TRBV12-3 or TRBV12-4 to TRBJ1-6; 7 positions match TRBD1. The CDR3 spans 14 residues. V was clipped by 6 bases and J by 5 bases; unmatched bases: 4. CDR3 protein: CASSGQVHNSPLHF. The CDR3 region has the DNA TGTGCCAGCAGCGGACAGGTCCATAATTCACCCCTCCACTTT.

The chain is built from TRBV13 and TRBJ1-2; perhaps TRBD1 as D (6 bases). CDR1 and CDR2 (germline): PRHDT, FYEKMQ (reference sequence). The V and J ends lost 0 bases and 1 base respectively, with 12 bases between them. This CDR3 has 16 residues. CDR3 nucleotides: TGTGCCAGCAGCTTAGGGGACAGCCCGATTAACTATGGCTACACCTTC. Protein product: CASSLGDSPINYGYTF.

This clonotype was detected only a few times. V and J are TRBV6-6 and TRBJ1-1; 9 nucleotides match TRBD1. After removal of 5 bases from V and 11 bases from J, the junction contained 6 bases not matched to a gene. The germline CDR1 and CDR2 sequences are MNHNY and SVGAGI (reference sequence). The CDR3 loop spans 12 amino acids. CDR3 nucleotides: TGTGCCAGCAGTGGACAGGGGATTGAGGCTTTCTTT. It encodes CASSGQGIEAFF.

The chain is built from TRBV3-1 and TRBJ2-3, with 12 bases fitting TRBD2. The CDR3 consists of 15 residues. Trimming at V came to 6 bases and at J to 4 bases, leaving 5 bases not matched to a gene. The V gene's germline CDR1 is LGHDT and CDR2 YNNKEL (reference sequence). CDR3 coding DNA: TGTGCCAGCAGGTCTAGCGGGAGGGCCCCAGATACGCAGTATTTT. Residues: CASRSSGRAPDTQYF.

A few counts support this clonotype. J is TRBJ2-7 and V is TRBV7-2, with 8 bases fitting TRBD2. CDR1 SGHTA and CDR2 FQGNSA come from the germline V gene. V shed 7 bases, J shed 4 bases, and the junction held 9 bases outside the gene matches. The CDR3 has 14 amino acids. This CDR3 reads CASTPRGGVYEQYF. The CDR3 DNA sequence: TGTGCCAGCACCCCCCGGGGGGGCGTTTACGAGCAGTACTTC. The full variable domain, rest sourced from reference TRBV7-2 and TRBJ2-7, is GAGVSQSPSNKVTEKGKDVELRCDPISGHTALYWYRQSLGQGLEFLIYFQGNSAPDKSGLPSDRFSAERTGGSVSTLTIQRTQQEDSAVYLCASTPRGGVYEQYFGPGTRLTVT.

This clonotype was detected a few times. This chain uses TRBV20-1 with TRBJ1-5; D gene ambiguous. Between the trimmed V and J ends, which lost 6 bases and 2 bases, there was a span of 14 bases. Germline loops: CDR1 DFQATT, CDR2 SNEGSKA (reference sequence). This CDR3 comprises 14 residues. The CDR3 protein is CSAGPQMGNQPQHF. DNA of the CDR3: TGCAGTGCAGGGCCACAAATGGGCAATCAGCCCCAGCATTTT.

This clonotype was seen a handful of times. The chain joins TRBV9 to TRBJ2-2; 8 bases agree with TRBD1. CDR3 length: 16 amino acids. The V gene end was trimmed by 3 bases and the J gene end by 7 bases; junction bases not matched to a gene: 11. Germline CDR1 and CDR2: SGDLS and YYNGEE. The CDR3: CASSASFRGQGGELFF. The CDR3 region has the DNA TGTGCCAGCAGCGCATCCTTCAGGGGGCAAGGCGGGGAGCTGTTTTTT.

This clonotype was seen at least ten times. This chain links TRBV12-3 or TRBV12-4 with TRBJ2-1; 7 positions match TRBD2. CDR3 length: 15 residues. V trimming: 6 bases; J trimming: 6 bases; junction bases outside the gene matches: 11. The CDR3 coding sequence is TGTGCCAGCAGCTCCAGCGGGGAGGGGATCAATGAGCAGTTCTTC. As protein: CASSSSGEGINEQFF.

The genes are TRBV10-3 and TRBJ1-1, with 7 nucleotides matching TRBD1. V was clipped by 6 bases and J by 2 bases; unmatched bases: 3. The CDR3 is made up of 13 amino acids. The germline V gene has CDR1 ENHRY and CDR2 SYGVKD. The CDR3 spells CAIRGQKNTEAFF. CDR3 bases: TGTGCCATCAGGGGACAGAAAAACACTGAAGCTTTCTTT.

Only a few counts were recorded for this clonotype. The V call is TRBV7-9, the J call TRBJ1-2, with TRBD1 identical over 7 bases. This CDR3 spans 12 amino acids. V lost 4 bases and J lost 8; bases outside the gene matches: 4. Looked up from germline, CDR1 is SEHNR and CDR2 is FQNEAQ (reference sequence). The CDR3: CASSSQGFGYTF. CDR3 coding DNA: TGTGCCAGCAGCTCACAGGGGTTCGGCTACACCTTC.

The genes are TRBV20-1 and TRBJ2-1; D gene unclear. V was shortened by 0 bases and J by 2 bases, with 11 bases between the two germline ends. Germline CDR1 DFQATT, CDR2 SNEGSKA (reference sequence). The CDR3 contains 15 residues. CDR3 protein: CSAREGPFPYNEQFF. The DNA of the CDR3 is TGCAGTGCTAGAGAAGGCCCGTTCCCCTACAATGAGCAGTTCTTC.

The CDR3 region has the DNA TGTGCCAGCAGTTTGAAGGCAGATAATTCACCCCTCCACTTT. Its protein product is CASSLKADNSPLHF. This rearrangement joins TRBV27 to TRBJ1-6; no definite D call. V lost 3 bases and J 5 bases, leaving 8 bases between the germline ends. Germline CDR1 is MNHEY and CDR2 is SMNVEV (reference sequence). CDR3 length: 14 amino acids.

J is TRBJ1-5 and V is TRBV30; weak D call: TRBD1 (5 bases). The germline V gene encodes CDR1 GTSNPN and CDR2 SVGIG (reference sequence). The V end was cut by 2 bases, the J end by 3 bases, with 8 bases between. The CDR3 consists of 13 residues. This CDR3 reads CAWSIGTNQPQHF. In DNA, the CDR3 is TGTGCCTGGAGTATAGGGACCAATCAGCCCCAGCATTTT.

The chain combines TRBV6-2 or TRBV6-3 with TRBJ2-3, with TRBD1 as a possible D gene (6 bases). CDR3 length: 13 residues. V gave up 1 base and J gave up 4 bases, with 6 bases separating them. Germline V gene sequence: CDR1 MNHEY, CDR2 SVGEGT. As DNA, the CDR3 is TGTGCCAGCAGTTACTGGGGGCCAGATACGCAGTATTTT. Its protein is CASSYWGPDTQYF.

J is TRBJ2-7 and V is TRBV7-9; tentatively, D is TRBD2 (5 bases). The V end lost 2 bases, the J end lost 0 bases, and 11 bases lay between the germline ends. This CDR3 is 15 amino acids long. The germline gives CDR1 SEHNR, CDR2 FQNEAQ (reference sequence). CDR3 bases: TGTGCCAGCAGCTTACTACTAGACTTCTCCTACGAGCAGTACTTC. Its translation is CASSLLLDFSYEQYF.

This clonotype was counted a few times. The gene calls are TRBV12-3 or TRBV12-4 and TRBJ2-6, with D hard to call. The CDR3 runs 16 residues. With 6 bases removed from V and 0 bases from J, the gap between germline ends came to 12 bases. DNA for the CDR3: TGTGCCAGCAGCTTGGTATCGGGCTCTGGGGCCAACGTCCTGACTTTC. Its translation: CASSLVSGSGANVLTF.

This clonotype was recorded a few times. CDR3 region: CASMGPRTEAFF. The CDR3 nucleotides read TGTGCCAGTATGGGGCCTAGGACTGAAGCTTTCTTT. The chain has TRBV6-6 and TRBJ1-1, with D possibly being TRBD1 (5 bases). V was cut by 9 bases and J by 5 bases, with 13 bases left in between. This CDR3 is 12 amino acids long. CDR1 is MNHNY and CDR2 is SVGAGI in the germline V gene (reference sequence).

On this clonotype itself: This CDR3 is missing its conserved last phenylalanine or tryptophan, likely due to a read error. The chain has TRBV12-3 or TRBV12-4 and TRBJ2-7; 10 positions agree with TRBD2. Trimming removed 2 bases from V and 4 bases from J; junction bases left unmatched: 5. The CDR3 runs to 15 residues. CDR3 nucleotides: TGTGCCAGCAGTTTAAGTGCTAGCGGGAGTTACGAGCAGTACATC. The encoded protein is CASSLSASGSYEQYI.

In this sample, this clonotype turned up many times. V usage is TRBV3-1 and J usage is TRBJ2-1; possibly TRBD1 or TRBD2 for D (5 bases each). This CDR3 has 13 amino acids. The V end lost 4 bases, the J end lost 7 bases, and 11 bases lay between the germline ends. Per the germline V gene, CDR1 is LGHDT and CDR2 is YNNKEL (reference sequence). CDR3 DNA: TGTGCCAGCAGCCGGGGACCTAATAATGAGCAGTTCTTC. Protein sequence: CASSRGPNNEQFF.

V is TRBV10-3 and J is TRBJ1-2; no clear D gene. Germline V gives CDR1 ENHRY, CDR2 SYGVKD. The CDR3 is 14 residues long. Trimming took off 0 bases at V and 5 bases at J, with 10 bases between the two ends. The CDR3 sequence: CAISESWTSYGYTF. In DNA form, the CDR3 reads TGTGCCATCAGTGAGTCATGGACTTCATATGGCTACACCTTC.

This clonotype was seen only a few times. V gene TRBV12-3 or TRBV12-4 combines with J gene TRBJ2-5; no clear D gene. The V gene lost 5 bases and the J gene lost 5 bases, with 21 bases spanning the gap. The CDR3 runs to 16 residues. CDR3 DNA: TGTGCCAGCAGTCGTTTCTCACTCGGGCCCAGGGAGACCCAGTACTTC. It yields the protein CASSRFSLGPRETQYF.

The rearrangement joins TRBV10-3 to TRBJ1-5; D is ambiguous. Trimming left V 0 bases short and J 1 base short, with 10 bases between. Germline V CDR1 and CDR2: ENHRY, SYGVKD. The CDR3 contains 16 residues. The CDR3 region has the DNA TGTGCCATCAGTGAGTCAGGGCAACGGAGCAATCAGCCCCAGCATTTT. Protein product: CAISESGQRSNQPQHF.

The table lists this clonotype with a few counts. The J gene is TRBJ2-2, the V gene TRBV7-2; a weak D match, TRBD1 (6 bases). Germline loops: CDR1 SGHTA, CDR2 FQGNSA. V shed 4 bases and J shed 0 bases, with 12 bases lying between them. The CDR3 runs 16 residues. Written as DNA, the CDR3 is TGTGCCAGCAGCTGGGGGCGGAGAACGAACACCGGGGAGCTGTTTTTT. Amino acid sequence: CASSWGRRTNTGELFF. The full variable domain, its missing parts supplied by reference TRBV7-2 and TRBJ2-2, is GAGVSQSPSNKVTEKGKDVELRCDPISGHTALYWYRQSLGQGLEFLIYFQGNSAPDKSGLPSDRFSAERTGGSVSTLTIQRTQQEDSAVYLCASSWGRRTNTGELFFGEGSRLTVL.

The chain has TRBV7-9 and TRBJ2-5; 11 bases are a match to TRBD1. The CDR3 has 14 residues. The ends lost 5 bases at V and 5 bases at J; junction bases unmatched: 4. The germline V gene has CDR1 SEHNR and CDR2 FQNEAQ (reference sequence). The CDR3 sequence is CASSRTGGGETQYF. CDR3 in DNA: TGTGCCAGCAGCCGGACAGGGGGCGGGGAGACCCAGTACTTC. The full variable domain, its missing parts supplied by reference TRBV7-9 and TRBJ2-5, is DTGVSQNPRHKITKRGQNVTFRCDPISEHNRLYWYRQTLGQGPEFLTYFQNEAQLEKSRLLSDRFSAERPKGSFSTLEIQRTEQGDSAMYLCASSRTGGGETQYFGPGTRLLVL.

This clonotype was detected a few times. J is TRBJ1-2 and V is TRBV3-1, with D hard to call. The germline gives CDR1 LGHDT, CDR2 YNNKEL (reference sequence). The length of the CDR3 is 13 residues. Deletions cut 0 bases from V and 5 bases from J, with 7 bases between. The CDR3 region has the DNA TGTGCCAGCAGCCAAGATGGCAAGTATGGCTACACCTTC. It yields the protein CASSQDGKYGYTF.

CDR3 in DNA: TGTGCCAGCAGTTTACCTCCTCAAGAGACCCAGTACTTC. It codes for CASSLPPQETQYF. The chain recombines TRBV6-6 with TRBJ2-5; D unresolved. The CDR3 consists of 13 residues. Trimming cost V 4 bases and J 2 bases, with 8 bases left between them. Germline V gene sequence: CDR1 MNHNY, CDR2 SVGAGI (reference sequence).